Listed here are 14 T cell receptor beta chains from one sample, sequenced in a study of T cell responses to AZD1222 COVID-19 vaccine (dated by TCRdb to the early 2020s). The time point label corresponds to: baseline before first vaccination. Receptor libraries were prepared by the immunoSEQ multiplex PCR assay. TCRdb provides this immuneACCESS table in a form limited to in-frame rearrangements. Some clones are lacking; in checked studies, under half of them reflect an unresolved V gene, and why the rest are absent is not known. The sample contains under 150,000 clones, 92% of them found a single time. The ten largest clones capture 3.1% of the sample. This specimen consisted of peripheral blood, obtained on day 0 of AZD1222 vaccination. The source of these receptors is an adult in good health.

The sample holds a few counts of this clone. The chain is built from TRBV5-5 and TRBJ1-5; TRBD1 is a possible D gene (5 bases). In germline, CDR1 is SGHKS, CDR2 YYEKEE (reference sequence). This CDR3 comprises 14 residues. The V gene lost 4 bases and the J gene lost 3 bases, with 11 bases spanning the gap. The CDR3 DNA follows: TGTGCCAGCAGCCGGGACGTCGACAATCAGCCCCAGCATTTT. This encodes CASSRDVDNQPQHF.

This sequence joins TRBV19 and TRBJ2-2; D remains ambiguous. Germline CDR1 reads LNHDA; CDR2 reads SQIVND (reference sequence). The V gene lost 4 bases and the J gene lost 3 bases, with 15 bases spanning the gap. CDR3 length: 16 residues. CDR3 coding DNA: TGTGCCAGTAGTACCACCCCCGCGATCTACACCGGGGAGCTGTTTTTT. The encoded protein is CASSTTPAIYTGELFF.

As for this clone: Additional DNA sequences in this sample encode the identical CDR3. The chain combines TRBV5-1 with TRBJ2-5; TRBD1 matches 8 bases. The CDR3 is 14 amino acids. Losses at the gene ends were 2 bases for V and 5 bases for J; bases not matched to a gene: 5. In germline, CDR1 is SGHRS, CDR2 YFSETQ. CDR3 sequence: CASSFQGARETQYF. The CDR3 region has the DNA TGCGCCAGCAGCTTTCAGGGGGCCAGGGAGACCCAGTACTTC. The variable domain in full, completed from reference TRBV5-1 and TRBJ2-5, reads KAGVTQTPRYLIKTRGQQVTLSCSPISGHRSVSWYQQTPGQGLQFLFEYFSETQRNKGNFPGRFSGRQFSNSRSEMNVSTLELGDSALYLCASSFQGARETQYFGPGTRLLVL.

This clone was counted a single time. The chain is built from TRBV5-1 and TRBJ2-4; TRBD2 is a possible D gene (5 bases). The V gene's germline CDR1 is SGHRS and CDR2 YFSETQ. Trimming pared 7 bases from V and 8 bases from J, leaving 25 bases between. The CDR3 is 16 amino acids. The CDR3 spells CASAPGFRVVQDIQYF. The CDR3 nucleotides read TGCGCCAGCGCTCCGGGATTTAGGGTGGTCCAGGACATTCAGTACTTC.

The CDR3 protein is CASSQGLQPHSDEQFF. In nucleotides, the CDR3 is TGTGCCAGCAGCCAAGGCCTCCAGCCGCATTCGGATGAGCAGTTCTTC. The V and J genes are TRBV11-3 and TRBJ2-1; no firm D call. Per germline, CDR1 SGHNT and CDR2 YENEEA. CDR3 length equals 16 residues. V was clipped by 5 bases and J by 8 bases, with 22 bases between them.

The chain joins TRBV2 to TRBJ1-2; possible D gene TRBD1, 5 bases. CDR3 size: 13 residues. Trimming removed 4 bases from V and 2 bases from J, with 8 bases in between. Per germline, CDR1 SNHLY and CDR2 FYNNEI. The CDR3 here is CASSVSGNYGYTF. CDR3 coding DNA: TGTGCCAGCAGTGTATCAGGGAACTATGGCTACACCTTC.

The chain links TRBV7-8 to TRBJ1-5, with 10 nucleotides matching TRBD1. V shed 2 bases, J shed 0 bases, and the junction held 10 bases outside the gene matches. The CDR3 totals 19 residues. The germline V gene has CDR1 SGHVS and CDR2 FQNEAQ. CDR3 in DNA: TGTGCCAGCAGCTTAACCGCCGGGACAGGGGTGGGTAGCAATCAGCCCCAGCATTTT. It encodes CASSLTAGTGVGSNQPQHF.

The V call is TRBV7-8, the J call TRBJ1-1; D possibly corresponds to TRBD1 (5 bases). Germline CDR1 SGHVS, CDR2 FQNEAQ. The ends were cut back, 5 bases at V and 1 base at J, with 20 bases in the middle. The CDR3 has 17 residues. The CDR3 coding sequence is TGTGCCAGCAGCGCTAAAGGGAGGGGATCAGGGAACACTGAAGCTTTCTTT. This sequence encodes CASSAKGRGSGNTEAFF.

A single count supports this clone. The V call is TRBV19, the J call TRBJ1-2; perhaps TRBD1 as D (6 bases). Per germline, CDR1 LNHDA and CDR2 SQIVND (reference sequence). CDR3 length: 14 amino acids. Trimming removed 5 bases at V and 1 base at J, with 11 bases between. In DNA, the CDR3 is TGTGCCAGTAGTCCAGGGGAGCATAACTATGGCTACACCTTC. Encoded protein: CASSPGEHNYGYTF.

V and J are TRBV15 and TRBJ1-1, with unresolved D. The CDR3 is made up of 15 amino acids. V lost 0 bases and J 2 bases, leaving 10 bases between the germline ends. Per the germline V gene, CDR1 is LNHNV and CDR2 is YYDKDF (reference sequence). CDR3 DNA: TGTGCCACCAGCAGAGATCTAAGAGTCAACACTGAAGCTTTCTTT. It yields the protein CATSRDLRVNTEAFF.

The J gene is TRBJ1-4, the V gene TRBV19; tentatively, D is TRBD1 (5 bases). Germline CDR1 is LNHDA and CDR2 is SQIVND (reference sequence). The ends were cut back, 6 bases at V and 4 bases at J, with 12 bases in the middle. The CDR3 has 14 amino acids. This CDR3 reads CASRSGVGNEKLFF. The CDR3 nucleotides read TGTGCCAGTAGATCGGGGGTGGGTAATGAAAAACTGTTTTTT.

The V and J genes are TRBV11-3 and TRBJ2-1, with D possibly TRBD2 on 6 matching bases. Germline V CDR1 and CDR2: SGHNT, YENEEA. The CDR3 extends over 15 amino acids. V was pared by 5 bases and J by 3 bases, with 14 bases between. This CDR3 is CASSADPGDYNEQFF. DNA of the CDR3: TGTGCCAGCAGCGCGGACCCGGGGGACTACAATGAGCAGTTCTTC.

The J gene is TRBJ2-3, the V gene TRBV23-1; 7 bases fit TRBD1. TRBV23-1 is annotated as an ORF whose role is uncertain. Trimming removed 1 base from V and 1 base from J; junction bases left unmatched: 8. CDR3 length equals 17 residues. CDR3: CASSQFLGGNGTDTQYF. In DNA form, the CDR3 reads TGCGCCAGCAGTCAATTTTTAGGGGGCAACGGCACAGATACGCAGTATTTT.

V usage is TRBV6-1 and J usage is TRBJ1-3; possible D gene TRBD1, 5 bases. This CDR3 region has 17 residues. The V end lost 1 base, the J end lost 9 bases, and 22 bases lay between the germline ends. Germline loops: CDR1 MNHNS, CDR2 SASEGT. CDR3 protein: CASSEGDLIRAGGTIYF. The CDR3 nucleotides are TGTGCCAGCAGTGAAGGGGATCTCATCAGGGCCGGTGGCACCATATATTTT.